These 15 T cell receptor beta chains came from one sample sequenced in a study of graft-versus-host responses after intestinal transplantation. Researchers processed graft tissue to release intraepithelial and lamina propria lymphocytes. Sequencing used immunoSEQ multiplex PCR; TCRdb keeps in-frame clones, though not all of them. The repertoire includes about 17,000 clones, about 80% of them detected once, and about 20% sits in the top ten. Sample: ileum tissue, taken approximately 110 days after intestinal transplant. The origin of the receptors is a human patient who received an intestinal transplant, so some T cells may come from the graft donor.

J is TRBJ1-5 and V is TRBV27; no clear D. CDR3 length: 17 residues. The V end lost 6 bases, the J end lost 6 bases, and 24 bases lay between the germline ends. Germline CDR1 is MNHEY and CDR2 is SMNVEV (reference sequence). The CDR3 DNA reads as TGTGCCAGCAGAATCGTTGGGAATTGGGATCGGGTTCAGCCCCAGCATTTT. It yields the protein CASRIVGNWDRVQPQHF.

The chain is built from TRBV5-1 and TRBJ2-3; D possibly uses TRBD1 or TRBD2 (7 bases each). The CDR3 has 15 amino acids. Germline V gene lookup returns CDR1 SGHRS and CDR2 YFSETQ. Trimming removed 3 bases from V and 0 bases from J, with 11 bases in between. The CDR3 nucleotides are TGCGCCAGCAGCTCAGGGGGGGCTAGCACAGATACGCAGTATTTT. It translates to CASSSGGASTDTQYF.

The chain couples TRBV30 to TRBJ1-6, with D tentatively TRBD1 (6 bases). V shed 2 bases and J shed 1 base, with 15 bases lying between them. CDR3 size: 17 residues. Germline CDR1 and CDR2: GTSNPN and SVGIG (reference sequence). The CDR3 spells CAWSPGRGRSYNSPLHF. The CDR3 coding sequence is TGTGCCTGGAGTCCAGGCAGGGGAAGATCCTATAATTCACCCCTCCACTTT.

V is TRBV5-1 and J is TRBJ2-3, with D possibly being TRBD1 or TRBD2 (5 bases each). The CDR3 is 15 amino acids. The V end lost 0 bases, the J end lost 2 bases, and 10 bases lay between the germline ends. Per the germline V gene, CDR1 is SGHRS and CDR2 is YFSETQ. The CDR3 sequence is CASSLGGSSTDTQYF. DNA for the CDR3: TGCGCCAGCAGCTTGGGGGGGTCCTCCACAGATACGCAGTATTTT.

J is TRBJ1-1 and V is TRBV18; D is possibly TRBD1 (5 bases). CDR3 length: 14 amino acids. Germline V lookup: CDR1 KGHSH, CDR2 LQKENI. V was trimmed by 6 bases and J by 7 bases, leaving 18 bases between them. CDR3 sequence reads: CASSRRRVRVEAFF. CDR3 nucleotides: TGTGCCAGCTCCCGAAGGAGGGTCAGGGTTGAAGCTTTCTTT.

V and J are TRBV29-1 and TRBJ2-1, with D possibly being TRBD1 (6 bases). With 4 bases removed from V and 3 bases from J, the gap between germline ends came to 13 bases. The length of the CDR3 is 14 residues. The germline CDR1 and CDR2 sequences are SQVTM and ANQGSEA. CDR3 DNA sequence: TGCAGCGTTGGAGGGGACAATATCTACAATGAGCAGTTCTTC. Protein sequence: CSVGGDNIYNEQFF.

V usage is TRBV5-1 and J usage is TRBJ1-2, with 8 positions matching TRBD1. There are 15 residues in the CDR3. Germline V gene lookup returns CDR1 SGHRS and CDR2 YFSETQ. Trimming took 1 base from V and 8 from J; bases not matched to a gene: 10. This chain's CDR3 is CASSLNPTGVGGYTF. The CDR3 coding sequence is TGCGCCAGCAGCTTGAATCCGACAGGGGTTGGCGGCTACACCTTC.

CDR3 residues: CASSWTSGSWWEQYF. CDR3 bases: TGCGCCAGCAGCTGGACTAGCGGGAGCTGGTGGGAGCAGTACTTC. The rearrangement uses TRBV5-1 and TRBJ2-7, with 13 nucleotides matching TRBD2. This CDR3 has 15 residues. Trimming at V came to 3 bases and at J to 7 bases, leaving 7 bases not matched to a gene. Germline V gives CDR1 SGHRS, CDR2 YFSETQ.

The rearrangement links TRBV16 to TRBJ2-6, with D possibly matching TRBD1 (6 bases). The V gene lost 7 bases and the J gene lost 0 bases, with 19 bases spanning the gap. Germline V lookup: CDR1 KGHSY, CDR2 FQNENV. This CDR3 spans 18 amino acids. The CDR3 DNA reads as TGTGCCAGCACCCCAGTCCAGGGGCCCTACTCTGGGGCCAACGTCCTGACTTTC. Translated: CASTPVQGPYSGANVLTF.

The V and J genes are TRBV6-5 and TRBJ2-1; 7 nucleotides align to TRBD2. Germline CDR1 MNHEY, CDR2 SVGAGI. The V segment lost 1 base and the J segment 6 bases; nucleotides outside the gene matches: 0. This CDR3 contains 13 residues. The CDR3 region is CASSYWGGNEQFF. CDR3 DNA sequence: TGTGCCAGCAGTTACTGGGGGGGCAATGAGCAGTTCTTC.

The V call is TRBV5-6, the J call TRBJ1-5, with D possibly being TRBD1 (5 bases). In germline, CDR1 is SGHDT, CDR2 YYEEEE. The CDR3 is made up of 14 amino acids. V dropped 0 bases and J dropped 7 bases, with 11 bases sitting between them. The CDR3 region is CASSLAGPGQPQHF. The CDR3 DNA reads TGTGCCAGCAGCTTGGCGGGGCCAGGGCAGCCCCAGCATTTT.

The chain couples TRBV4-3 to TRBJ2-2, with a tentative D call TRBD2 (5 bases). CDR1 and CDR2 from the germline V gene are LGHNA and YSLEER. V lost 4 bases to trimming and J lost 5 bases, with 8 bases between them. The CDR3 totals 13 residues. This CDR3 is CASSPGITGELFF. For the CDR3, the DNA is TGCGCCAGCAGCCCCGGGATTACCGGGGAGCTGTTTTTT.

The genes are TRBV6-6 and TRBJ1-2, with 9 bases aligning to TRBD1. The length of the CDR3 is 14 residues. V shed 4 bases and J 6 bases; nucleotides not matched to a gene: 6. CDR1 is MNHNY and CDR2 is SVGAGI in the germline V gene (reference sequence). Here the CDR3 DNA reads TGTGCCAGCAGTTGGATAACAGGGGGCCATGGCTACACCTTC. The encoded protein is CASSWITGGHGYTF.

This chain uses TRBV7-8 with TRBJ1-1; TRBD1 aligns across 8 bases. This CDR3 is built from 16 residues. Germline CDR1 reads SGHVS; CDR2 reads FQNEAQ. The V and J ends lost 5 bases and 1 base, in that order; junction bases with no gene match: 9. CDR3 protein: CASSIGQGVKNTEAFF. CDR3 nucleotide sequence: TGTGCCAGCAGCATCGGACAGGGTGTCAAGAACACTGAAGCTTTCTTT. Full variable domain (rest looked up from reference TRBV7-8 and TRBJ1-1): GAGVSQSPRYKVAKRGQDVALRCDPISGHVSLFWYQQALGQGPEFLTYFQNEAQLDKSGLPSDRFFAERPEGSVSTLKIQRTQQEDSAVYLCASSIGQGVKNTEAFFGQGTRLTVV.

The rearrangement joins TRBV7-2 to TRBJ1-5; D not certain. CDR1 and CDR2 (germline): SGHTA, FQGNSA. CDR3 length: 13 amino acids. With 1 base removed from V and 5 bases from J, the gap between germline ends came to 6 bases. CDR3 sequence reads: CASSLVSDQPQHF. CDR3 in DNA: TGTGCCAGCAGCTTAGTTTCGGATCAGCCCCAGCATTTT.